This TCR beta chain was sequenced during a study of CD8+ T cells in alopecia areata. Points from the study as a whole: It was lesional scalp, especially alopecia totalis/universalis, that showed higher clonality than normal scalp.

This clone came up a few times. The antigen remains unidentified. Extraction and reverse transcription of RNA yielded cDNA as the sequencing template. Here immunoSEQ multiplex PCR was the method, and the copy in TCRdb shows in-frame clones only, minus some. This table has about 180,000 clones, roughly 60% appearing once. The study team obtained lesional scalp punch biopsies and peripheral blood from alopecia areata patients. Germline CDR1 is SGHTA and CDR2 is FQGNSA. V lost 5 bases, J lost 4 bases, and 8 bases stayed unmatched. The CDR3 contains 15 residues. The chain links TRBV7-2 to TRBJ1-5; 7 bases match TRBD1. The sequenced sample was CD4+ T cells sorted from blood, obtained at week 0. This TCR was recovered from a human donor with alopecia areata. This chain's CDR3 is CASSPDREKNQPQHF. CDR3 DNA sequence: TGTGCCAGCAGCCCCGACAGGGAGAAAAATCAGCCCCAGCATTTT.